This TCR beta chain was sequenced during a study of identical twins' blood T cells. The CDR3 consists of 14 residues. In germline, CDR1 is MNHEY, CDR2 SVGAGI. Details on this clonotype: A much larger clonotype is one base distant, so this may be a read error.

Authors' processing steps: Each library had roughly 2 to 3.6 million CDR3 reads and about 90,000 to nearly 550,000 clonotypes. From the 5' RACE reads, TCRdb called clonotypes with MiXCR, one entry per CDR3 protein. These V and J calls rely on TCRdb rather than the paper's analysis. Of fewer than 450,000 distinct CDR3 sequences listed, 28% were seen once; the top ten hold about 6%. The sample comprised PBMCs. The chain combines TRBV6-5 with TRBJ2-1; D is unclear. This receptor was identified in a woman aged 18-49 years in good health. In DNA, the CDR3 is TGTGCCAGCACCCTTCTAGGCGGCTACAATGAGCCGTTCTTC. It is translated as CASTLLGGYNEPFF.